What follows are 5 T cell receptor beta chains derived from one specimen sequenced in a study of T cell clonality in common variable immunodeficiency. Assay used: immunoSEQ multiplex PCR; TCRdb lists only in-frame clones, some missing. The sample contains some 53,000 clones, none of them singletons. The sequenced sample consisted of peripheral blood mononuclear cells. All receptors come from a person aged 18-70 years in good health.

This clone turned up a few times. The CDR3 goes on 3 residues after the read ends, and that part is filled in from the germline J gene. The rearrangement uses TRBV7-2 and TRBJ1-2, with D tentatively TRBD1 (6 bases). V lost 5 bases and J lost 4, with 14 bases in between. CDR3 size: 14 residues. The germline gives CDR1 SGHTA, CDR2 FQGNSA. CDR3 amino acids: CASSAQGGGYGYTF. The sequenced part of the CDR3 DNA is TGTGCCAGCAGCGCCCAGGGAGGGGGCTATGGC.

CDR3 DNA, as far as it was read: TGTGCCAGTAGTTGGACAGGGACCCAGCCC. It translates to CASSWTGTQP. The CDR3 reads in full as CASSWTGTQPQHF. The V and J genes are TRBV19 and TRBJ1-5; TRBD1 matches at 8 bases. The read falls 3 residues short of the CDR3 end, and the missing part is taken from the germline J gene. Per the germline V gene, CDR1 is LNHDA and CDR2 is SQIVND (reference sequence). The CDR3 covers 13 residues. The V gene end was trimmed by 5 bases and the J gene end by 7 bases; junction bases not matched to a gene: 4. Supplemented by reference TRBV19 and TRBJ1-5, the full variable domain reads DGGITQSPKYLFRKEGQNVTLSCEQNLNHDAMYWYRQDPGQGLRLIYYSQIVNDFQKGDIAEGYSVSREKKESFPLTVTSAQKNPTAFYLCASSWTGTQPQHFGDGTRLSIL.

This clone appeared many times. The observed sequence ends 3 residues before the CDR3 terminus, with the missing tail filled in from the germline J gene. The gene calls are TRBV6-4 and TRBJ1-5, with D perhaps matching TRBD1 (6 bases). Germline V gene sequence: CDR1 MRHNA, CDR2 SNTAGT. The CDR3 has 17 residues. V was pared by 2 bases and J by 0 bases, with 14 bases between. Here the CDR3 reads CASSDPRTVYSNQPQHF. CDR3 DNA (partial): TGTGCCAGCAGTGACCCCCGGACAGTTTATAGCAATCAGCCC.

This clone appeared many times. The read ends 3 residues before the CDR3 terminus; that terminus is restored from the germline J gene. This chain links TRBV29-1 with TRBJ2-3, with 8 bases matching TRBD2. The CDR3 extends over 14 amino acids. The trim removed 5 bases at V and 2 bases at J, leaving 6 bases unmatched. The germline V gene has CDR1 SQVTM and CDR2 ANQGSEA. The CDR3 here is CSVSLAANTDTQYF. Incomplete CDR3 DNA: TGCAGCGTTTCACTAGCGGCCAACACAGATACG.

This clone has more than one count but fewer than ten. The CDR3 goes on 3 residues after the read ends, and that part is filled in from the germline J gene. This chain links TRBV7-9 with TRBJ1-2, with 7 bases fitting TRBD1. CDR3 length equals 15 residues. CDR1 is SEHNR, CDR2 FQNEAQ, per germline (reference sequence). CDR3 protein: CASSLATGETDTYTF. CDR3 bases read: TGTGCCAGCAGCTTAGCTACAGGGGAGACAGATACC.